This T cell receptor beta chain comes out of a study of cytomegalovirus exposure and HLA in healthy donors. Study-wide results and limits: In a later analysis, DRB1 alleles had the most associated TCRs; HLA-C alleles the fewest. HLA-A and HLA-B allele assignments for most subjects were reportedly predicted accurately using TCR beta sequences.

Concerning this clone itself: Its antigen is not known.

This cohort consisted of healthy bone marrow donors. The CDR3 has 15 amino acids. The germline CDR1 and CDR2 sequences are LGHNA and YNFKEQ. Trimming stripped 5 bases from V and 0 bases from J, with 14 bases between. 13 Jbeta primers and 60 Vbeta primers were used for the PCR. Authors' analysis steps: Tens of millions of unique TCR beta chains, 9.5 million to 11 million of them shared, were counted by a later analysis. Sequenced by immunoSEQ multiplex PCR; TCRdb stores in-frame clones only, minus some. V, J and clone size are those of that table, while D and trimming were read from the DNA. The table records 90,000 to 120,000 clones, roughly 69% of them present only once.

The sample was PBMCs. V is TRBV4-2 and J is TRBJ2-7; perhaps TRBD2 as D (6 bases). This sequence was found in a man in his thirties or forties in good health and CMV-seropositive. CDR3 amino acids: CASSSAAGSSYEQYF. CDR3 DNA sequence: TGTGCCAGCAGCTCGGCGGCGGGGAGCTCCTACGAGCAGTACTTC.